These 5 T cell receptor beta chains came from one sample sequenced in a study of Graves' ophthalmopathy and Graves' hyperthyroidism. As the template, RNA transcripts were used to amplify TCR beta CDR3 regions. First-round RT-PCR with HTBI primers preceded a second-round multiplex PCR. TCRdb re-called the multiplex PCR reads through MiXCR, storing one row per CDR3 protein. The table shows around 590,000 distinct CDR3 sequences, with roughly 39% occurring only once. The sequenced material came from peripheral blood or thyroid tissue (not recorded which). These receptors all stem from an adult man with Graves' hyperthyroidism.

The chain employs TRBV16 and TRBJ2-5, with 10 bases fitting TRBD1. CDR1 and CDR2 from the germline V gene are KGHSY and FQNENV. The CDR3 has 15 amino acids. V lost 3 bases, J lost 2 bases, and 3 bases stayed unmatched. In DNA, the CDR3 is TGTGCCAGCAGCCAGATGGGACAGGGGCAAGAGACCCAGTACTTC. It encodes CASSQMGQGQETQYF.

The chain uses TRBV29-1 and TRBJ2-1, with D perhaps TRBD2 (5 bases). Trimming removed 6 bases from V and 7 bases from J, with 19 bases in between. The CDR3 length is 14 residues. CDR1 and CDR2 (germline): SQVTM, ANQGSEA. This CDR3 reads CSVGRAGSGNEQFF. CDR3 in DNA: TGCAGCGTCGGGCGGGCTGGCAGTGGGAATGAGCAGTTCTTC.

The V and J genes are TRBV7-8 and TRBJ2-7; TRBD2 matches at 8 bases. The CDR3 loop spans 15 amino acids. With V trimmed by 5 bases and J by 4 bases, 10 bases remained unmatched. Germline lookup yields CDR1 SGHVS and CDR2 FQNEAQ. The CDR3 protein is CASSLPGTSGYEQYF. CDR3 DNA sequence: TGTGCCAGCAGCCTGCCCGGGACTAGTGGATACGAGCAGTACTTC.

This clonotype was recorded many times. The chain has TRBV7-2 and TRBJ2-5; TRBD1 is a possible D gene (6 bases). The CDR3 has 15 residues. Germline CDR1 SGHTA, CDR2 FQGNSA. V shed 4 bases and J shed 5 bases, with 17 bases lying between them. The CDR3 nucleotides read TGTGCCAGCAGCTCCGAGGGGGTGAGCATGGAGACCCAGTACTTC. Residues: CASSSEGVSMETQYF. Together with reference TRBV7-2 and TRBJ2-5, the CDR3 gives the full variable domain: GAGVSQSPSNKVTEKGKDVELRCDPISGHTALYWYRQSLGQGLEFLIYFQGNSAPDKSGLPSDRFSAERTGGSVSTLTIQRTQQEDSAVYLCASSSEGVSMETQYFGPGTRLLVL.

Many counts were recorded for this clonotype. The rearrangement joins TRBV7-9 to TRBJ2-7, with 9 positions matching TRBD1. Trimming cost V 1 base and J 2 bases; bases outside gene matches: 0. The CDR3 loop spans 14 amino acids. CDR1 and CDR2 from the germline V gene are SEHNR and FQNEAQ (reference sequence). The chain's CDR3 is CASSLGQGAYEQYF. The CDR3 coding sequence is TGTGCCAGCAGCTTAGGACAGGGGGCCTACGAGCAGTACTTC. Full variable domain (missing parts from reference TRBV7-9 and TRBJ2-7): DTGVSQNPRHKITKRGQNVTFRCDPISEHNRLYWYRQTLGQGPEFLTYFQNEAQLEKSRLLSDRFSAERPKGSFSTLEIQRTEQGDSAMYLCASSLGQGAYEQYFGPGTRLTVT.